Given below is one TCR beta chain in context. The sample comes from a study of blood T cell dynamics during melanoma immunotherapy. The overall study: Metastatic melanoma patients received first-line pembrolizumab or nivolumab plus ipilimumab.

As for time point: pre-treatment baseline. Germline lookup yields CDR1 MNHNS and CDR2 SASEGT. V was pared by 2 bases and J by 0 bases, with 17 bases between. The CDR3 covers 19 residues. Some clones are missing from TCRdb's copy, which holds only in-frame ones; the method was immunoSEQ multiplex PCR. The repertoire holds roughly 10,000 clones, with around nine tenths as singletons. This clonotype originated in a human donor with melanoma. The sequences come from blood, collected from a patient treated with checkpoint blockade. The J gene is TRBJ2-6, the V gene TRBV6-1; D gene unclear. Written as DNA, the CDR3 is TGTGCCAGCAGTGAATTTAGAGTAGCAACTTTCTCTGGGGCCAACGTCCTGACTTTC. Residues: CASSEFRVATFSGANVLTF.